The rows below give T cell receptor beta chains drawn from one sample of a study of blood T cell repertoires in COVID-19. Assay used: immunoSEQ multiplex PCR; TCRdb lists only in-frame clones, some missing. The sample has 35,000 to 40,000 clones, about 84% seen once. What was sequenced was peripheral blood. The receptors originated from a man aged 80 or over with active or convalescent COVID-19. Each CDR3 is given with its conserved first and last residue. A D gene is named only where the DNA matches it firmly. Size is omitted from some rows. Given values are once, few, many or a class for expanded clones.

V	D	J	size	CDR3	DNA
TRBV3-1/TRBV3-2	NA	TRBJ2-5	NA	CASSQDPQRPETQYF	TGTGCCAGCAGCCAAGATCCGCAGCGTCCGGAGACCCAGTACTTC
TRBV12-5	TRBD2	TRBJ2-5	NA	CASITGGGETQYF	TGTGCTAGCATCACGGGAGGGGGGGAGACCCAGTACTTC
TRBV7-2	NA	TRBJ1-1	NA	CASSFRDMTTAAFF	TGTGCCAGCAGCTTCCGGGACATGACTACGGCAGCTTTCTTT
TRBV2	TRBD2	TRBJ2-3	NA	CASSAGTSGTDTQYF	TGTGCCAGCAGTGCCGGGACTAGCGGCACAGATACGCAGTATTTT
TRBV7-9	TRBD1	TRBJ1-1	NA	CASSPGGTTEAFF	TGTGCCAGCAGCCCAGGGGGGACCACTGAAGCTTTCTTT
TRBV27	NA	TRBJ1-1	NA	CASSLIVNTEAFF	TGTGCCAGCAGTTTAATAGTTAACACTGAAGCTTTCTTT
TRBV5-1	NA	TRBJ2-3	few	CASSLVHSGDPDTQYF	TGCGCCAGCAGCTTGGTTCATTCGGGGGATCCAGATACGCAGTATTTT
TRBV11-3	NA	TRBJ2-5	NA	CASSAYARETQYF	TGTGCCAGCAGCGCGTACGCCCGAGAGACCCAGTACTTC
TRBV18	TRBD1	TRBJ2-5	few	CASSPETGLETQYF	TGTGCCAGCTCACCAGAGACAGGGTTAGAGACCCAGTACTTC
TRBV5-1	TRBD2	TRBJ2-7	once	CASSFSAGSSYEQYF	TGCGCCAGCAGCTTTTCAGCGGGAAGCTCCTACGAGCAGTACTTC
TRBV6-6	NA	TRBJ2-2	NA	CASSLQNTGELFF	TGTGCCAGCAGTTTACAGAACACCGGGGAGCTGTTTTTT
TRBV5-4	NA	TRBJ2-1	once	CASTLGLSSYNEQFF	TGTGCCAGCACTTTAGGACTCAGCTCCTACAATGAGCAGTTCTTC
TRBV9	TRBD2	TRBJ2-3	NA	CASSGAGEVGDTQYF	TGTGCCAGCAGCGGAGCGGGAGAGGTGGGAGATACGCAGTATTTT
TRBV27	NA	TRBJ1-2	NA	CASRTNGGGIGGYTF	TGTGCCAGCAGAACAAATGGGGGAGGAATTGGGGGCTACACCTTC
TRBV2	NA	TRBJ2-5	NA	CASNRRKSETQYF	TGTGCCAGCAACCGTAGAAAATCGGAGACCCAGTACTTC
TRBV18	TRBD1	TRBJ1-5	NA	CASSPGQTNQPQHF	TGTGCCAGCTCACCGGGACAGACAAATCAGCCCCAGCATTTT
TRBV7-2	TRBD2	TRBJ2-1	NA	CASSSSGGTYNEQFF	TGTGCCAGCAGCTCTAGCGGGGGGACCTACAATGAGCAGTTCTTC
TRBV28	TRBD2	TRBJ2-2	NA	CASNPAGGSGTGELFF	TGTGCCAGCAACCCCGCGGGGGGTTCGGGCACCGGGGAGCTGTTTTTT
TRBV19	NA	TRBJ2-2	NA	CASSISSFLNTGELFF	TGTGCCAGTAGTATTAGTAGCTTTTTGAACACCGGGGAGCTGTTTTTT
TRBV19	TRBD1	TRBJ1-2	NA	CASTPPGTGADGYTF	TGTGCCAGTACCCCCCCAGGGACAGGGGCCGATGGCTACACCTTC
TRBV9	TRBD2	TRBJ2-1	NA	CASSVASGTNEQFF	TGTGCCAGCAGCGTAGCTAGCGGGACTAATGAGCAGTTCTTC
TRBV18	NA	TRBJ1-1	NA	CASSLQENTEAFF	TGTGCCAGCTCACTTCAGGAGAACACTGAAGCTTTCTTT
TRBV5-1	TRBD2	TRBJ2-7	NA	CASSFGWEGRYEQYF	TGCGCCAGCAGCTTCGGGTGGGAGGGCCGTTACGAGCAGTACTTC
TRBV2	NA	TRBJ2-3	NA	CASSEALGGAGTDTQYF	TGTGCCAGCAGTGAAGCGCTAGGGGGGGCCGGGACAGATACGCAGTATTTT
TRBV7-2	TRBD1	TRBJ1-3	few	CASRIDRGPGNTIYF	TGTGCCAGCAGGATCGACAGGGGGCCTGGAAACACCATATATTTT
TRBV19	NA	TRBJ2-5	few	CASSSSSLQETQYF	TGTGCCAGTAGTTCGAGTAGTTTACAAGAGACCCAGTACTTC
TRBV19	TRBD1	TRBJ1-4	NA	CASTTGGYEKLFF	TGTGCCAGTACGACAGGGGGGTATGAAAAACTGTTTTTT
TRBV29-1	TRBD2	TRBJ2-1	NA	CSGRAGTYNEQFF	TGCAGCGGACGAGCGGGAACCTACAATGAGCAGTTCTTC
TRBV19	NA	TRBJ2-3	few	CASSVWGTTTTDTQYF	TGTGCCAGTAGTGTATGGGGGACAACGACCACAGATACGCAGTATTTT
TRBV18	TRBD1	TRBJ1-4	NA	CASSPLQGAKEKLFF	TGTGCCAGCTCACCACTTCAGGGGGCTAAGGAAAAACTGTTTTTT
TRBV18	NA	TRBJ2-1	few	CASSSQQVPGSYNEQFF	TGTGCCAGCTCATCCCAACAGGTCCCAGGATCCTACAATGAGCAGTTCTTC
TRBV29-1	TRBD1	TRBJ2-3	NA	CSGRDRDPDTQYF	TGCAGCGGCCGGGACAGGGACCCAGATACGCAGTATTTT
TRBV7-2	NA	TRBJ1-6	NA	CASSLDRGRAPLHF	TGTGCCAGCAGCTTAGACCGCGGCAGGGCCCCCCTCCACTTT
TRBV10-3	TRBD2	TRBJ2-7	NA	CAISEGFGGGAGYEQYF	TGTGCCATCAGTGAAGGTTTTGGCGGGGGGGCCGGTTACGAGCAGTACTTC
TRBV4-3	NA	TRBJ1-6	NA	CASSQESAGNSPLHF	TGCGCCAGCAGCCAAGAGTCTGCAGGGAATTCACCCCTCCACTTT
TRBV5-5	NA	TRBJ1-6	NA	CASSSPGTPQRNSPLHF	TGTGCCAGCAGCTCTCCCGGGACTCCACAGCGCAATTCACCCCTCCACTTT
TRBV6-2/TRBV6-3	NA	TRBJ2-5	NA	CASSYVGLNQETQYF	TGTGCCAGCAGTTACGTTGGGCTGAACCAAGAGACCCAGTACTTC
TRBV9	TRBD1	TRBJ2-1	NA	CASRGQGAYEQFF	TGTGCCAGCAGAGGACAGGGGGCATATGAGCAGTTCTTC
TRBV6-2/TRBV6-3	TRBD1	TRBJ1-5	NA	CASSYPTGSQPQHF	TGTGCCAGCAGTTACCCGACAGGGTCCCAGCCCCAGCATTTT
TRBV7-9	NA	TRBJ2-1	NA	CASSFIGVGRPDEQFF	TGTGCCAGCAGCTTCATTGGCGTTGGGAGGCCAGATGAGCAGTTCTTC
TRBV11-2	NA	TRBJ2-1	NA	CASSLVAVRSSYNEQFF	TGTGCCAGCAGCTTGGTAGCGGTCCGGAGCTCCTACAATGAGCAGTTCTTC
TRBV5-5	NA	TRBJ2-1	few	CASSRDNEQFF	TGTGCCAGCAGCCGGGACAATGAGCAGTTCTTC
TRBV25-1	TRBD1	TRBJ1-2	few	CASSGQGQGYTF	TGTGCCAGCAGTGGACAGGGACAGGGCTACACCTTC
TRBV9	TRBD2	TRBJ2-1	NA	CASSAASGSGEQFF	TGTGCCAGCAGCGCCGCTAGCGGTTCCGGTGAGCAGTTCTTC
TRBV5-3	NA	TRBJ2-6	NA	CARSPTTGNDGANVLTF	TGTGCCAGAAGCCCAACAACAGGGAACGACGGGGCCAACGTCCTGACTTTC
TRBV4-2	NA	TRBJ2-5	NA	CASSQAGEETQYF	TGTGCCAGCAGCCAAGCCGGGGAAGAGACCCAGTACTTC
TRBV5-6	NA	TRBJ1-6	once	CASSVTGWSPLHF	TGTGCCAGCAGCGTAACAGGGTGGTCACCCCTCCACTTT
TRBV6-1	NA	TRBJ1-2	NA	CASSEIGGAGGYTF	TGTGCCAGCAGTGAAATAGGAGGGGCGGGAGGCTACACCTTC
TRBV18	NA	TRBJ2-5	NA	CASSRAYAEETQYF	TGTGCCAGCTCACGAGCGTACGCGGAAGAGACCCAGTACTTC
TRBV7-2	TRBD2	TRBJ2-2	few	CASSSLQAGVTGELFF	TGTGCCAGCAGCTCCCTTCAAGCGGGAGTCACCGGGGAGCTGTTTTTT
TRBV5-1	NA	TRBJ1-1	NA	CASSLGSEYTEAFF	TGCGCCAGCAGCTTGGGAAGCGAGTACACTGAAGCTTTCTTT
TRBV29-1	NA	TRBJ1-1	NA	CSVTYRGNTEAFF	TGCAGCGTGACATATAGGGGAAACACTGAAGCTTTCTTT
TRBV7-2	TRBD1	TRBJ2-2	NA	CASSIDRGLSGELFF	TGTGCCAGCAGCATCGACAGGGGGCTCTCCGGGGAGCTGTTTTTT
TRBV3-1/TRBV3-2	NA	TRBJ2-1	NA	CASSLPLGEQFF	TGTGCCAGCAGTCTGCCTCTCGGGGAGCAGTTCTTC
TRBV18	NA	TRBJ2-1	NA	CASSLLSRSGEQFF	TGTGCCAGCTCACTATTGTCACGATCGGGGGAGCAGTTCTTC
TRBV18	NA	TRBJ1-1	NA	CASSLSGVYGSRDTEAFF	TGTGCCAGCTCACTTAGCGGGGTTTATGGGTCGAGGGACACTGAAGCTTTCTTT